The rows below give T cell receptor beta chains drawn from one sample of a study of T cell responses to AZD1222 COVID-19 vaccine. Method: immunoSEQ multiplex PCR; TCRdb's copy keeps in-frame clones and lacks some. The data contain 180,000 or so clones, 80% to 95% of them singletons. Source: peripheral blood, taken 28 days after the second dose of the MenACWY control vaccine. These receptors were collected from an adult who received the MenACWY meningococcal vaccine as a control. Both conserved end residues are part of each CDR3. The D gene is left open where the match is weak. The size entry is marked missing in some rows and otherwise reads once, few, many or a size class.

j_gene	d_gene	abundance	v_gene	CDR3aa
TRBJ2-6	-	-	TRBV19	CASSSQGTFSGANVLTF
TRBJ1-1	-	-	TRBV2	CASSVGGGTTEAFF
TRBJ2-4	-	-	TRBV18	CASSPLQGLVKNIQYF
TRBJ2-2	-	-	TRBV7-9	CASRTSPNTGELFF
TRBJ1-1	-	-	TRBV7-2	CASSLGGGKAFF
TRBJ1-1	TRBD1	-	TRBV24-1	CATDSGGGTEAFF
TRBJ1-2	-	once	TRBV10-3	CAISPVEAEGNGYTF
TRBJ1-3	TRBD1	-	TRBV19	CASTQGGGGNTIYF
TRBJ1-1	TRBD1	-	TRBV4-2	CASSQERDSEMEAFF
TRBJ1-5	-	once	TRBV7-9	CASSLASGNRNQPQHF
TRBJ1-4	TRBD1	-	TRBV4-1	CASSQGQDRVNEKLFF
TRBJ2-2	-	-	TRBV11-2	CASSLTAFTGELFF
TRBJ1-4	-	-	TRBV25-1	CASRGGPGEKLFF
TRBJ1-5	TRBD1	-	TRBV5-1	CASSLGGTENQPQHF
TRBJ1-2	-	-	TRBV27	CASSLSSVINYGYTF
TRBJ1-2	TRBD1	-	TRBV3-1/TRBV3-2	CASSQGGTGGHYGYTF
TRBJ2-5	-	-	TRBV5-1	CASRLGPSEETQYF
TRBJ1-3	-	once	TRBV5-8	CASSLIQGSGNTIYF
TRBJ1-1	-	once	TRBV24-1	CATSVGRQTVGAFF
TRBJ1-1	-	-	TRBV7-9	CASSSNRDPGGAFF
TRBJ2-1	-	-	TRBV5-1	CASSLVSQGLGNEQFF
TRBJ2-6	-	-	TRBV2	CASSREAAANVLTF
TRBJ2-5	TRBD1	-	TRBV30	CAWKRGQASIETQYF